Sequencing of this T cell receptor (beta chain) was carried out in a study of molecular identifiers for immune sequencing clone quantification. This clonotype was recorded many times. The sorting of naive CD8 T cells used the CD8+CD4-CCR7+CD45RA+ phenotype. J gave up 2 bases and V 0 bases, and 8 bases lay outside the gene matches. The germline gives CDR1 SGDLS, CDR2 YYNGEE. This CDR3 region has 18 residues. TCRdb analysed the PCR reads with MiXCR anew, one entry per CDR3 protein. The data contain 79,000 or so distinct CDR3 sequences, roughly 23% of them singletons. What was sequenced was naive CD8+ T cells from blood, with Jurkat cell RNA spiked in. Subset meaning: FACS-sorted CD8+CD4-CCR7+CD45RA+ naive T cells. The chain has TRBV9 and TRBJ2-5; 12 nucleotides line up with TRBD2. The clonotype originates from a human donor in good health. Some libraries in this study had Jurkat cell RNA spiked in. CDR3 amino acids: CASSVGYGLAGPQETQYF. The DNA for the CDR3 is TGTGCCAGCAGCGTAGGTTATGGACTAGCGGGGCCACAAGAGACCCAGTACTTC.